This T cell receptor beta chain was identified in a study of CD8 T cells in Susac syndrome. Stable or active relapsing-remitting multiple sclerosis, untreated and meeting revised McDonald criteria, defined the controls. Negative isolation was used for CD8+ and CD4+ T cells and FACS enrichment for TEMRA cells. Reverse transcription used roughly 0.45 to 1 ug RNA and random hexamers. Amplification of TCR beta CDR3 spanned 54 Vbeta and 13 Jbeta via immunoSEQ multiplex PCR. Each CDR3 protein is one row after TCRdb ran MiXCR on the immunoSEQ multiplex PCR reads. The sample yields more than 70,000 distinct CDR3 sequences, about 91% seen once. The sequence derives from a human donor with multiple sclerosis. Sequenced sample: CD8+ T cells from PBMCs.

The CDR3 DNA reads as TGTGCCAGCAGCCCCTGGGACAGGGGAGCCGATGGCTACACCTTC. Translation gives CASSPWDRGADGYTF. The V gene is TRBV5-4, the J gene TRBJ1-2; TRBD1 matches at 10 bases. This CDR3 is 15 amino acids long. The V segment lost 4 bases and the J segment 6 bases; nucleotides outside the gene matches: 9. The germline V gene encodes CDR1 SGHNT and CDR2 YYREEE (reference sequence).